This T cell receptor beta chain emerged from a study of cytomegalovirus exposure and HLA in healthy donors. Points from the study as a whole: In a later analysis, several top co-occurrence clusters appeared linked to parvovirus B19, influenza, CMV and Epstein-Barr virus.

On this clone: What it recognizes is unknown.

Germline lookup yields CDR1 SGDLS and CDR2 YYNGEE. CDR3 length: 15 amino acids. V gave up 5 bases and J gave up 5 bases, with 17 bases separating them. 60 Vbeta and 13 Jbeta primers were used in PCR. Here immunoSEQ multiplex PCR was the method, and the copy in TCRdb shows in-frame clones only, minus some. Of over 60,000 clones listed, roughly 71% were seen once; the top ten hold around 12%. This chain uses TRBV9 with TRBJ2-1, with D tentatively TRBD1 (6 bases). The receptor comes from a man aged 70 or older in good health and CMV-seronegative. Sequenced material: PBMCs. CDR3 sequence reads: CASSPTGTLHNEQFF. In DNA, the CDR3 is TGTGCCAGCAGTCCAACAGGGACGCTCCACAATGAGCAGTTCTTC.